The clone carrying this T cell receptor beta chain was counted between two and nine times. The antigen is undetermined. The data are from a study of T cells after yellow fever vaccination. The CDR3 length is 17 residues. The germline gives CDR1 LNHNV, CDR2 YYDKDF (reference sequence). After removal of 3 bases from V and 6 bases from J, the junction contained 15 bases not matched to a gene. UMIs and a universal primer site were added when TCR cDNA was made by 5'RACE template switching. TCRdb processed the 5' RACE reads anew with MiXCR; each CDR3 protein has one entry. The top ten hold around a quarter of the sample, which has just over 300,000 distinct CDR3 sequences, roughly 4% seen once. General study results and limits: Post-booster repertoires contained most primary-vaccination clones again (96% CD4, approximately 88% CD8).

The sequencing used PBMCs, collected on the day of the yellow fever booster vaccination. This receptor was identified in a man aged 18 to 29 who received the YFV17D yellow fever vaccine. The chain links TRBV15 to TRBJ1-2; 8 nucleotides align to TRBD1. The CDR3 region is CATSSGANRGFSDGYTF. In DNA form, the CDR3 reads TGTGCCACCAGCAGCGGGGCCAACAGGGGGTTTTCGGATGGCTACACCTTC.